This is a list of T cell receptor beta chains from one sample in a study of T-cell reconstitution after alpha-beta-depleted transplantation in children. TCRdb itself ran the PCR reads through MiXCR, one entry per CDR3 protein. This table holds about 980,000 distinct CDR3 sequences, about 31% found once. The sequences come from PBMCs, mostly from graft donor cells, collected 360 days after TCRalphabeta/CD19-depleted stem cell transplant. These receptors were taken from a boy less than two years old who had a stem cell transplant for SCID, so the T cells may come from the graft donor. CDR3s include the opening cysteine and the closing phenylalanine or tryptophan. Each record gives: D gene, clone size, V gene, J gene, CDR3 DNA, CDR3 protein. A D gene is named only where the DNA matches it firmly. Not every row has a clone size; where given, it reads once, few, many or a size class.

D: -; size: -; V: TRBV5-5; J: TRBJ2-1; DNA: TGTGCCAGCAGCCGGAGACTAGATTTGCAGTTCTTC; CDR3: CASSRRLDLQFF
D: -; size: -; V: TRBV24-1; J: TRBJ2-2; DNA: TGTGCCACCAGTGATTTCGGGGGGACAGGAAGAGTATCCGGGGAGCTGTTTTTT; CDR3: CATSDFGGTGRVSGELFF
D: TRBD2; size: -; V: TRBV2; J: TRBJ2-5; DNA: TGTGCCAGCAGTGCCACCGGACTAGCGGGGGCCCTGGAGACCCAGTACTTC; CDR3: CASSATGLAGALETQYF
D: -; size: -; V: TRBV2; J: TRBJ2-5; DNA: TGTGCCAGTACGCCAGGGTCCCCGGAGACCCAGTACTTC; CDR3: CASTPGSPETQYF
D: -; size: -; V: TRBV7-6; J: TRBJ2-2; DNA: TGTGCCAGCACCCCCGAAGGGGAGAACACCGGGGAGCTGTTTTTT; CDR3: CASTPEGENTGELFF
D: TRBD1; size: -; V: TRBV12-3/TRBV12-4; J: TRBJ2-5; DNA: TGTGCCAGCGCAGCCGGGACAGGGGGCCAAGAGACCCAGTACTTC; CDR3: CASAAGTGGQETQYF
D: -; size: -; V: TRBV29-1; J: TRBJ2-5; DNA: TGCAGCGTTGAAGGGCTAGGGGGGGAGACCCAGTACTTC; CDR3: CSVEGLGGETQYF
D: TRBD1; size: few; V: TRBV18; J: TRBJ2-1; DNA: TGTGCCAGCTCAACGGGACAGGGGAGGACCTACAATGAGCAGTTCTTC; CDR3: CASSTGQGRTYNEQFF
D: TRBD2; size: few; V: TRBV15; J: TRBJ2-1; DNA: TGTGCCACCAGCAGAGCCCGGACTAGCGGGGGGGAAAGCTCCTACAATGAGCAGTTCTTC; CDR3: CATSRARTSGGESSYNEQFF
D: TRBD1; size: -; V: TRBV29-1; J: TRBJ2-5; DNA: TGCAGCGGTGCGGACAGGCGGGAGACCCAGTACTTC; CDR3: CSGADRRETQYF
D: -; size: -; V: TRBV18; J: TRBJ2-1; DNA: TGTGCCAGCTCACCGGGCGGGCGACCTCTGGGCAATGAGCAGTTCTTC; CDR3: CASSPGGRPLGNEQFF
D: TRBD2; size: -; V: TRBV5-5; J: TRBJ2-1; DNA: TGTGCCAGCAGCCCCCTAGCGGGGGTAAACAATGAGCAGTTCTTC; CDR3: CASSPLAGVNNEQFF
D: -; size: few; V: TRBV10-3; J: TRBJ2-3; DNA: TGTGCCATCAGGGTGGAAAGCACAGATACGCAGTATTTT; CDR3: CAIRVESTDTQYF
D: -; size: few; V: TRBV2; J: TRBJ1-3; DNA: TGTGCCAGCACCGAGGAGAGGTTAAGAGCTGGAAACACCATATATTTT; CDR3: CASTEERLRAGNTIYF
D: -; size: few; V: TRBV2; J: TRBJ2-3; DNA: TGTGCCAGCAGTGAACGCCCTGACAGGACAGATACGCAGTATTTT; CDR3: CASSERPDRTDTQYF
D: -; size: -; V: TRBV20-1; J: TRBJ2-7; DNA: TGCAGTGCTAGGATGACAGGTCGAACGAGCGAGCAGTACTTC; CDR3: CSARMTGRTSEQYF
D: TRBD2; size: -; V: TRBV18; J: TRBJ2-2; DNA: TGTGCCAGCTCGTGGCTAGCGGGGGACATAAACACCGGGGAGCTGTTTTTT; CDR3: CASSWLAGDINTGELFF
D: -; size: -; V: TRBV4-1; J: TRBJ2-2; DNA: TGCGCCAGCAGCCAAGATGACGCGAACACCGGGGAGCTGTTTTTT; CDR3: CASSQDDANTGELFF
D: -; size: few; V: TRBV4-2; J: TRBJ2-5; DNA: TGTGCCAGCAGCGTCGCATTCCTCGGGACTCCAGTCTTC; CDR3: CASSVAFLGTPVF
D: TRBD1; size: few; V: TRBV5-1; J: TRBJ2-2; DNA: TGCGCCAGCAGCCCAGATGGGCGGACAGGGGGCGAGGAGCTGTTTTTT; CDR3: CASSPDGRTGGEELFF
D: -; size: few; V: TRBV12-3/TRBV12-4; J: TRBJ2-3; DNA: TGTGCCAGCAGTTTAGGTGCTGAGGGCTTCACAGATACGCAGTATTTT; CDR3: CASSLGAEGFTDTQYF
D: -; size: few; V: TRBV19; J: TRBJ1-1; DNA: TGTGCCAGTAGTATACAGGGCGAAGCTTTCTTT; CDR3: CASSIQGEAFF